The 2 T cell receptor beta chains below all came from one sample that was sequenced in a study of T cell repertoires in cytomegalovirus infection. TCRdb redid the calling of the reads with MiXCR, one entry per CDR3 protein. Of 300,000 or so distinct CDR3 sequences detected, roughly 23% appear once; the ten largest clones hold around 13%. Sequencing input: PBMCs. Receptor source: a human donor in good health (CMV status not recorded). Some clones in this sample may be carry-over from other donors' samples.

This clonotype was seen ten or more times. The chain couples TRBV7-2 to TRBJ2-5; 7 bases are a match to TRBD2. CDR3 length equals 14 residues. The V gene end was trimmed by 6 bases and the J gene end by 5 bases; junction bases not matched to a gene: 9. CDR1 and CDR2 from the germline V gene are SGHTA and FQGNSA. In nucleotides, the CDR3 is TGTGCCAGCAGTAAAAACATGGGGGGGGAGACCCAGTACTTC. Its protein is CASSKNMGGETQYF.

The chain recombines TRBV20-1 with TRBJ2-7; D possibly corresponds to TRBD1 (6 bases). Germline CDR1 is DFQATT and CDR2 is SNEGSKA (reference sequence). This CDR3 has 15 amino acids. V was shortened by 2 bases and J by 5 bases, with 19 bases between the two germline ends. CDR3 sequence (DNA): TGCAGTGCTAGAAAATGGGGACATTTTATCGACGAGCAGTACTTC. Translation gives CSARKWGHFIDEQYF.